One and the same sample provided the 14 T cell receptor beta chains below, sequenced in a study of blood T cell repertoires in COVID-19. Clones were read by immunoSEQ multiplex PCR, and TCRdb kept only the in-frame ones, dropping some. Of approximately 340,000 clones in the sample, around four fifths were seen once. The sample comprised peripheral blood. The receptors originated from a man aged 30 to 39 with active or convalescent COVID-19.

This clone was detected ten times or more. The chain combines TRBV9 with TRBJ1-3; a possible D gene is TRBD1 (5 bases). CDR3 size: 12 residues. Deletions cut 4 bases from V and 4 bases from J, with 6 bases between. CDR1 SGDLS and CDR2 YYNGEE come from the germline V gene. Here the CDR3 DNA reads TGTGCCAGCAGCCCAGGGGGAAACACCATATATTTT. Translating gives CASSPGGNTIYF. Drawing the rest from reference TRBV9 and TRBJ1-3, the complete variable domain is DSGVTQTPKHLITATGQRVTLRCSPRSGDLSVYWYQQSLDQGLQFLIQYYNGEERAKGNILERFSAQQFPDLHSELNLSSLELGDSALYFCASSPGGNTIYFGEGSWLTVV.

The chain recombines TRBV5-1 with TRBJ1-1; unclear D gene. This CDR3 has 13 residues. In germline, CDR1 is SGHRS, CDR2 YFSETQ. V dropped 0 bases and J dropped 7 bases, with 10 bases sitting between them. The DNA of the CDR3 is TGCGCCAGCAGCTTGGAGCGGTACGGTGAAGCTTTCTTT. Amino acids: CASSLERYGEAFF.

The genes are TRBV4-2 and TRBJ1-1; possible D gene TRBD1, 5 bases. Trimming took off 4 bases at V and 6 bases at J, with 21 bases between the two ends. The CDR3 covers 16 residues. Germline values: CDR1 LGHNA, CDR2 YNFKEQ. This CDR3 is CASSPGIGGVSPEAFF. CDR3 bases: TGTGCCAGCAGCCCAGGAATCGGAGGGGTTAGCCCTGAAGCTTTCTTT.

The chain employs TRBV2 and TRBJ1-4; 7 nucleotides align to TRBD1. The length of the CDR3 is 14 residues. Germline lookup yields CDR1 SNHLY and CDR2 FYNNEI. The V gene end was trimmed by 4 bases and the J gene end by 8 bases; junction bases not matched to a gene: 7. This chain's CDR3 is CASSATGVREKLFF. Here the CDR3 DNA reads TGTGCCAGCAGTGCCACAGGGGTCCGGGAAAAACTGTTTTTT.

The chain has TRBV6-1 and TRBJ1-4; 8 bases line up with TRBD1. J gave up 10 bases and V 2 bases, and 9 bases lay outside the gene matches. The germline CDR1 and CDR2 sequences are MNHNS and SASEGT. The CDR3 has 15 residues. CDR3 sequence (DNA): TGTGCCAGCAGTGAAATGTCGACCAGGGGGCGAAAACTGTTTTTT. Translating it yields CASSEMSTRGRKLFF.

The chain recombines TRBV7-9 with TRBJ1-1; D call uncertain. The ends were cut back, 1 base at V and 5 bases at J, with 11 bases in the middle. The CDR3 has 14 residues. The germline CDR1 and CDR2 sequences are SEHNR and FQNEAQ (reference sequence). The CDR3 DNA reads TGTGCCAGCAGCTTAGATATCACGGGGACTGAAGCTTTCTTT. Its protein is CASSLDITGTEAFF.

This sequence joins TRBV7-9 and TRBJ1-2; TRBD1 agrees at 8 bases. J lost 4 bases, V lost 6 bases, and 7 bases had no gene match. The CDR3 consists of 14 residues. Germline lookup yields CDR1 SEHNR and CDR2 FQNEAQ (reference sequence). The CDR3, as DNA: TGTGCCAGCAGACGGACAGGGCAAGGCTATGGCTACACCTTC. It specifies CASRRTGQGYGYTF.

This chain connects TRBV2 to TRBJ2-7, with D tentatively TRBD1 (5 bases). Per germline, CDR1 SNHLY and CDR2 FYNNEI. The length of the CDR3 is 15 residues. V dropped 5 bases and J dropped 2 bases, with 16 bases sitting between them. CDR3 nucleotide sequence: TGTGCCAGCAGTCAGACAGTGGGATCCACCTACGAGCAGTACTTC. Protein: CASSQTVGSTYEQYF.

This chain joins TRBV4-3 and TRBJ1-1, with D unclear. Trimming pared 5 bases from V and 4 bases from J, leaving 14 bases between. The CDR3 has 14 amino acids. From germline, CDR1 is LGHNA and CDR2 YSLEER. CDR3 coding DNA: TGCGCCAGCAGCATCAGATCCGAGGGCACTGAAGCTTTCTTT. It translates to CASSIRSEGTEAFF.

This clone was seen more than once but under ten times. The rearrangement uses TRBV5-8 and TRBJ1-5; weak D call: TRBD1 (5 bases). The germline gives CDR1 SGHTS, CDR2 YDEGEE. V was pared by 6 bases and J by 4 bases, with 8 bases between. The CDR3 length is 12 residues. The CDR3 sequence: CASNRWNQPQHF. CDR3 DNA: TGTGCCAGCAACAGGTGGAATCAGCCCCAGCATTTT.

This chain connects TRBV19 to TRBJ1-1; D is unresolved. This CDR3 is 13 amino acids long. CDR1 LNHDA and CDR2 SQIVND come from the germline V gene (reference sequence). V was shortened by 6 bases and J by 1 base, with 9 bases between the two germline ends. CDR3 sequence: CASSLAENTEAFF. The CDR3 nucleotides read TGTGCCAGTAGCCTTGCAGAGAACACTGAAGCTTTCTTT.

V is TRBV9 and J is TRBJ1-6; 7 bases fit TRBD1. There are 13 residues in the CDR3. Germline trimming cut 8 bases from V and 9 bases from J; bases unmatched to any gene: 8. Germline V gene lookup returns CDR1 SGDLS and CDR2 YYNGEE. The DNA of the CDR3 is TGTGCCAGTAACCGGGACAGTACTTCACCCCTCCACTTT. Its protein is CASNRDSTSPLHF. Complete variable domain (other parts from reference TRBV9 and TRBJ1-6): DSGVTQTPKHLITATGQRVTLRCSPRSGDLSVYWYQQSLDQGLQFLIQYYNGEERAKGNILERFSAQQFPDLHSELNLSSLELGDSALYFCASNRDSTSPLHFGNGTRLTVT.

CDR3 coding DNA: TGTGCCAGCAGTTACTACAGGGGTACCGGGGAGCTGTTTTTT. Protein product: CASSYYRGTGELFF. V usage is TRBV6-2 or TRBV6-3 and J usage is TRBJ2-2; 7 nucleotides align to TRBD1. Losses at the gene ends were 1 base for V and 5 bases for J; bases not matched to a gene: 1. This CDR3 has 14 residues. From germline, CDR1 is MNHEY and CDR2 SVGEGT.

The rearrangement joins TRBV5-1 to TRBJ2-1, with D unclear. The CDR3 consists of 15 residues. Trimming took off 2 bases at V and 0 bases at J, with 9 bases between the two ends. The V gene's germline CDR1 is SGHRS and CDR2 YFSETQ. CDR3 loop: CASSLAESSYNEQFF. CDR3 nucleotides: TGCGCCAGCAGCTTAGCCGAGAGCTCCTACAATGAGCAGTTCTTC.